These 16 T cell receptor beta chains share one sample of origin, sequenced in a study of shared clonotypes between healthy human individuals. TCRdb keeps only in-frame clones here, not all; method: immunoSEQ multiplex PCR. The sample yields 550,000 to 700,000 clones, 73% seen once. The sample comprised memory CD4+ T cells sorted from blood. The subset: CD45RA-negative fraction. The receptors come from a woman in her thirties in good health.

The chain carries TRBV4-1 and TRBJ2-7, with 9 bases identical to TRBD1. CDR3 length equals 16 residues. J gave up 3 bases and V 6 bases, and 12 bases lay outside the gene matches. CDR1 is MGHRA, CDR2 YSYEKL, per germline. The CDR3 sequence is CASSQPGTGTFYEQYF. CDR3 in DNA: TGCGCCAGCAGTCAACCCGGGACAGGGACGTTCTACGAGCAGTACTTC.

This clone was detected a few times. The chain uses TRBV7-2 and TRBJ1-1, with TRBD1 identical over 10 bases. The germline gives CDR1 SGHTA, CDR2 FQGNSA. There are 14 residues in the CDR3. After removal of 3 bases from V and 7 bases from J, the junction contained 5 bases not matched to a gene. For the CDR3, the DNA is TGTGCCAGCAGCTTCGGGACAGGGGAGTTTGAAGCTTTCTTT. Translated, it gives CASSFGTGEFEAFF.

As for this clone: The identical CDR3 is also encoded by other nucleotide sequences in the sample. The chain joins TRBV11-2 to TRBJ2-1; D remains unclear. Trimming removed 3 bases at V and 10 bases at J, with 7 bases between. Germline V gene lookup returns CDR1 SGHAT and CDR2 FQNNGV. The CDR3 loop spans 11 amino acids. CDR3 coding DNA: TGTGCCAGCAGCTTGGGTAGGGAGCAGTTCTTC. Translated, it gives CASSLGREQFF. Filled out from reference TRBV11-2 and TRBJ2-1, the complete variable domain reads EAGVAQSPRYKIIEKRQSVAFWCNPISGHATLYWYQQILGQGPKLLIQFQNNGVVDDSQLPKDRFSAERLKGVDSTLKIQPAKLEDSAVYLCASSLGREQFFGPGTRLTVL.

This clone appeared many times. The chain recombines TRBV6-1 with TRBJ1-4; the D is unclear. Germline-derived CDR1 and CDR2 are MNHNS and SASEGT. This CDR3 is built from 13 residues. Trimming cost V 2 bases and J 8 bases, with 9 bases left between them. CDR3 amino acids: CASSERAEEKLFF. The CDR3 coding sequence is TGTGCCAGCAGTGAACGGGCTGAGGAAAAACTGTTTTTT.

The chain joins TRBV29-1 to TRBJ2-7; 7 nucleotides align to TRBD2. The germline CDR1 and CDR2 sequences are SQVTM and ANQGSEA. V trimming: 5 bases; J trimming: 2 bases; junction bases outside the gene matches: 6. The CDR3 is 13 amino acids. The CDR3: CSVLAGATYEQYF. The CDR3 region has the DNA TGCAGCGTTCTGGCGGGAGCCACCTACGAGCAGTACTTC.

J is TRBJ1-1 and V is TRBV19; D may be TRBD1 (5 bases). There are 14 residues in the CDR3. Trimming removed 6 bases from V and 0 bases from J, with 11 bases in between. The germline CDR1 and CDR2 sequences are LNHDA and SQIVND (reference sequence). DNA for the CDR3: TGTGCCAGTAGCCGTGGCAGGGTGAACACTGAAGCTTTCTTT. This translates into CASSRGRVNTEAFF.

This clone has a handful of counts. The chain combines TRBV15 with TRBJ1-4; TRBD1 might be the D (5 bases). Trimming took off 8 bases at V and 4 bases at J, with 8 bases between the two ends. The CDR3 runs to 12 residues. The germline CDR1 and CDR2 sequences are LNHNV and YYDKDF (reference sequence). This CDR3 is CATGDSNEKLFF. CDR3 in DNA: TGTGCCACCGGAGACAGTAATGAAAAACTGTTTTTT.

The rearrangement uses TRBV5-4 and TRBJ2-1, with 7 bases matching TRBD2. Germline CDR1 is SGHNT and CDR2 is YYREEE (reference sequence). The length of the CDR3 is 16 residues. The junction had 4 bases not matched to a gene; V was cut back by 1 base and J by 0 bases. The CDR3 reads CASSLKRDSSYNEQFF. CDR3 DNA: TGTGCCAGCAGCTTGAAGCGGGATAGCTCCTACAATGAGCAGTTCTTC.

This clone was seen a handful of times. V is TRBV11-2 and J is TRBJ2-1; D perhaps matches TRBD1 (5 bases). Germline V gene sequence: CDR1 SGHAT, CDR2 FQNNGV. CDR3 length: 14 residues. V lost 7 bases and J 0 bases, leaving 10 bases between the germline ends. The CDR3 is CASNTGPSYNEQFF. The CDR3 DNA is TGTGCCAGCAACACAGGTCCCTCCTACAATGAGCAGTTCTTC.

This clone was picked up one time. The chain recombines TRBV27 with TRBJ2-1; TRBD1 matches 8 bases. The CDR3 is 16 residues long. J gave up 6 bases and V 2 bases, and 9 bases lay outside the gene matches. Germline assignment: CDR1 MNHEY and CDR2 SMNVEV (reference sequence). This chain's CDR3 is CASSLTGRGLGNEQFF. CDR3 in DNA: TGTGCCAGCAGTTTAACGGGCAGGGGGCTTGGCAATGAGCAGTTCTTC.

The chain joins TRBV7-9 to TRBJ1-4; D ambiguous. V shed 1 base and J shed 8 bases, with 14 bases lying between them. Germline values: CDR1 SEHNR, CDR2 FQNEAQ (reference sequence). The CDR3 loop spans 15 amino acids. The chain's CDR3 is CASSLDPLQEEKLFF. The CDR3, as DNA: TGTGCCAGCAGCTTAGATCCCCTACAAGAGGAAAAACTGTTTTTT.

A note on this clone: Other DNA variants within this sample encode the same CDR3. V usage is TRBV11-2 and J usage is TRBJ1-1, with a possible D match to TRBD1 (6 bases). V shed 5 bases and J shed 3 bases, with 13 bases lying between them. The germline CDR1 and CDR2 sequences are SGHAT and FQNNGV. There are 14 residues in the CDR3. CDR3 region: CASSLWGADTEAFF. DNA of the CDR3: TGTGCCAGCAGCCTATGGGGGGCAGACACTGAAGCTTTCTTT. The full variable domain, with the rest looked up from reference TRBV11-2 and TRBJ1-1, is EAGVAQSPRYKIIEKRQSVAFWCNPISGHATLYWYQQILGQGPKLLIQFQNNGVVDDSQLPKDRFSAERLKGVDSTLKIQPAKLEDSAVYLCASSLWGADTEAFFGQGTRLTVV.

This clone was found a few times. The V and J genes are TRBV28 and TRBJ2-7, with 11 nucleotides matching TRBD2. V gave up 2 bases and J gave up 1 base; unmatched junction bases: 7. The CDR3 loop spans 17 amino acids. Per the germline V gene, CDR1 is MDHEN and CDR2 is SYDVKM. CDR3 amino acids: CASSLPTSGRNSYEQYF. For the CDR3, the DNA is TGTGCCAGCAGTTTACCAACTAGCGGGAGAAATTCCTACGAGCAGTACTTC.

CDR3 in amino acids: CASSSGWVNYGYTF. The CDR3, as DNA: TGTGCCAGCAGTTCAGGGTGGGTGAACTATGGCTACACCTTC. V and J are TRBV2 and TRBJ1-2; TRBD1 might be the D (5 bases). Trimming left V 5 bases short and J 2 bases short, with 12 bases between. The germline V gene has CDR1 SNHLY and CDR2 FYNNEI. The CDR3 contains 14 residues.

This clone came up once. The rearrangement links TRBV4-1 to TRBJ2-1; D is unresolved. This CDR3 region has 14 residues. Trimming left V 3 bases short and J 0 bases short, with 6 bases between. Germline CDR1 MGHRA, CDR2 YSYEKL. Here the CDR3 reads CASSQRSSYNEQFF. CDR3 in DNA: TGCGCCAGCAGCCAGAGGAGCTCCTACAATGAGCAGTTCTTC.

This chain connects TRBV28 to TRBJ2-7; TRBD2 matches 9 bases. V shed 2 bases and J 3 bases; nucleotides not matched to a gene: 5. Germline CDR1 and CDR2: MDHEN and SYDVKM. There are 15 residues in the CDR3. In DNA, the CDR3 is TGTGCCAGCAGTTTAACAGGACTAGCGAGCTACGAGCAGTACTTC. As protein: CASSLTGLASYEQYF.